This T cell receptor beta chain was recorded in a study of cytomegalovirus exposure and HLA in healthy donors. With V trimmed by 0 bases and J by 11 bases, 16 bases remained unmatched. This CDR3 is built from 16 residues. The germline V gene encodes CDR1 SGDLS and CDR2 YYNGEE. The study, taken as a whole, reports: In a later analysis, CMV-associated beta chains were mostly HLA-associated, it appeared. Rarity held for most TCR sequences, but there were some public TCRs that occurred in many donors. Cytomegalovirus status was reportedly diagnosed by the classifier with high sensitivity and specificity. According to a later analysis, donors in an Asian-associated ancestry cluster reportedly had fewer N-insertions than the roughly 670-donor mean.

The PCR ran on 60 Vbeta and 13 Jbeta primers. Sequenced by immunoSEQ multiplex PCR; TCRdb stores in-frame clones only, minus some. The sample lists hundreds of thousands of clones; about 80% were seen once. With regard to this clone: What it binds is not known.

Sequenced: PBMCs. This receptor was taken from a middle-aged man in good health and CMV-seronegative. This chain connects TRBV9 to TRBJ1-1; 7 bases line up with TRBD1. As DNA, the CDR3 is TGTGCCAGCAGCGTAGTGGAGACAGGGCGGATTAGTGGGGCTTTCTTT. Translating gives CASSVVETGRISGAFF.